This T cell receptor (beta chain) was recorded in a study of CD8 T cells in Susac syndrome. RNA, at about 0.5 to 1 ug, was reverse transcribed with random hexamers. Multiplex PCR with immunoSEQ amplified the TCR beta CDR3 across 54 Vbeta and 13 Jbeta. TCRdb reprocessed the immunoSEQ multiplex PCR reads via MiXCR and lists one record per CDR3 protein. This sample carries about 85,000 distinct CDR3 sequences, 95% of them seen once, and the ten largest clones take roughly 0.5%. Worth noting for this clonotype: One junction end disagrees with the germline gene, perhaps due to a read error.

The germline V gene encodes CDR1 MGHDK and CDR2 SYGVNS. The CDR3 covers 12 residues. The sample was CD8+ T cells from PBMCs. The chain is built from TRBV25-1 and TRBJ2-5, with D perhaps assigned TRBD1 or TRBD2 (5 bases each). The source is a human donor with Susac syndrome. The CDR3 region has the DNA TGTGCCAGCAGTGATGAGGGGACGGATGCCGACTTC. Translating gives CASSDEGTDADF.